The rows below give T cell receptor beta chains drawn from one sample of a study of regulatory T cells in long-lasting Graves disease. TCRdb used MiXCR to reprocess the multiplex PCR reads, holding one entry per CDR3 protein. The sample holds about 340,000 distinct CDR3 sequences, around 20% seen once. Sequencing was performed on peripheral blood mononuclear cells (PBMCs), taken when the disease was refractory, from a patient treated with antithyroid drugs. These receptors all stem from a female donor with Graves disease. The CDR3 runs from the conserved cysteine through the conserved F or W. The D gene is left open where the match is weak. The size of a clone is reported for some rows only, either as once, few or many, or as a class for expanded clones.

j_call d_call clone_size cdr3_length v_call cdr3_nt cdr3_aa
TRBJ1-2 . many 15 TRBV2 TGTGCCAGCAGTGAATATACAGGACTAAACTATGGCTACACCTTC CASSEYTGLNYGYTF
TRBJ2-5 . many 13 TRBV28 TGTGCCGTCCGGGAACCTCCCCAAGAGACCCAGTACTTC CAVREPPQETQYF
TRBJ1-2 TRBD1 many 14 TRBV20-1 TGCAGTGCTGAGCAGCAGGGGGCAATCTATGGCTACACCTTC CSAEQQGAIYGYTF
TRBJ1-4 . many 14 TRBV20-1 TGCAGTGCTAGAGATTACATATACGGCGAAAAACTGTTTTTT CSARDYIYGEKLFF
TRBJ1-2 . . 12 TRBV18 TGTGCCAGCTCATCCGACTTCTCCGGCTACACCTTC CASSSDFSGYTF
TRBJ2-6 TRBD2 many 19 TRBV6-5 TGTGCCAGCAGTTACTCGAGAGGCCGGGGGGGCTCTGGGGCCAACGTCCTGACTTTC CASSYSRGRGGSGANVLTF
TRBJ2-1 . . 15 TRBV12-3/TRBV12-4 TGTGCCAGCAGTTGGAAGGGTCCCTCGGGCAATGAGCAGTTCTTC CASSWKGPSGNEQFF
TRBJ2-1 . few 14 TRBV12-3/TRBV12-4 TGTGCCAGCAGTTTGGGGGTATCCTACAATGAGCAGTTCTTC CASSLGVSYNEQFF
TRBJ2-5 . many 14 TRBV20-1 TGCAGTGCTAGAGACCCGGGGCGCTGGGAGACCCAGTACTTC CSARDPGRWETQYF
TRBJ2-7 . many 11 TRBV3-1 TGTGCCAGCAGCCCTGGGACGGTGGAGTACTTC CASSPGTVEYF
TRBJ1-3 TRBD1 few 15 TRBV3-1 TGTGCCAGCAGCCGACAGGGGGCTGGCTGGAAAGCCATATATTTT CASSRQGAGWKAIYF
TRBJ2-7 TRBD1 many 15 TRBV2 TGTGCCAGCAGCGCTCGGACAGGGGGCTTCTACGAGCAGTACTTC CASSARTGGFYEQYF
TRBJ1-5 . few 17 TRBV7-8 TGTGCCAGCAGCTTAAGGCCCCAGACAGCTAGCAATCAGCCCCAGCATTTT CASSLRPQTASNQPQHF
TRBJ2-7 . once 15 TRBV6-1 TGTGCCAGCAGCAGGGACTTGAGGGCCTCCTACGAGCAGTACTTC CASSRDLRASYEQYF
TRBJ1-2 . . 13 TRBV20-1 TGCAGTGCTAGTTGGCAGGGCTTGGGTGGCTACACCTTC CSASWQGLGGYTF
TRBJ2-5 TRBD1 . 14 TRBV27 TGTGCCAGCAGACCCTCAGGGGGCCAAGAGACCCAGTACTTC CASRPSGGQETQYF
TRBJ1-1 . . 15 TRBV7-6 TGTGCCAGCAGCTTAGGTGGGTCATCGAACACTGAAGCTTTCTTT CASSLGGSSNTEAFF
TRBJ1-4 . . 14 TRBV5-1 TGCGCCAGCAGCTTGTCAACAGGGAGTGAAAAACTGTTTTTT CASSLSTGSEKLFF
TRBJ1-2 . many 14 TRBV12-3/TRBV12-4 TGTGCCAGCAGGGGGCCTGGGGCGGATTATGGCTACACCTTC CASRGPGADYGYTF
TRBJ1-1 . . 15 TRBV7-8 TGTGCCAGCAGCTTGCGACTAGGCCATCTCACTGAAGCTTTCTTT CASSLRLGHLTEAFF
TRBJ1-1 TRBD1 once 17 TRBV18 TGTGCCAGCTCACCACGGGGGACAGCCATCGGGGACACTGAAGCTTTCTTT CASSPRGTAIGDTEAFF
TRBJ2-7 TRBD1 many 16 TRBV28 TGTGCCAGCAGTGCCTCCCTCGGGACAGGGGGCCTCGAGCAGTACTTC CASSASLGTGGLEQYF
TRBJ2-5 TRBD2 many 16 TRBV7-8 TGTGCCAGCAGCTTAACTAGCGGGGGGGCCGGGGAGACCCAGTACTTC CASSLTSGGAGETQYF
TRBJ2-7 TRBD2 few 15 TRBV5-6 TGTGCCAGCAGCCCCCTAGCGGGAGAACCCTACGAGCAGTACTTC CASSPLAGEPYEQYF
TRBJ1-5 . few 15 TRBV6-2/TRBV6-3 TGTGCCAGCAGTTACAGAGGGCATAGCAATCAGCCCCAGCATTTT CASSYRGHSNQPQHF
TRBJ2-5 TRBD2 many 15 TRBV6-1 TGTGCCAGCAGTGGTAGCGGGGGGGCCCAAGAGACCCAGTACTTC CASSGSGGAQETQYF
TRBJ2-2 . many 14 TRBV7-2 TGTGCCAGCAGCTTAGGGGGGTACACCGGGGAGCTGTTTTTT CASSLGGYTGELFF
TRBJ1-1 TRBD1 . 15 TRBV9 TGTGCCAGCAGCGTACAGGGGCAGGGGGCTACTGAAGCTTTCTTT CASSVQGQGATEAFF
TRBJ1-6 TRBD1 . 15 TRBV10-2 TGCGCCAGCAGTGGGGGACAGGGGTTAAATTCACCCCTCCACTTT CASSGGQGLNSPLHF
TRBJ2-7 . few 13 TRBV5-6 TGTGCCAGCAGCGAGGGGAGCCCCTACGAGCAGTACTTC CASSEGSPYEQYF
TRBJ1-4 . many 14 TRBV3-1 TGTGCCAGCAGCCAAGTCCGAGTCGCGGAAAAACTGTTTTTT CASSQVRVAEKLFF
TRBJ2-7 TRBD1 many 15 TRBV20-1 TGCAGTGCTAGAGATAGCACAGGGGTCGCCGGAGAGCAGTACTTC CSARDSTGVAGEQYF
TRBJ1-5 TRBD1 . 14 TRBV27 TGTGCCAGCAGTTTAGGGAGGAGGGGGCAGCCCCGGCATTTT CASSLGRRGQPRHF
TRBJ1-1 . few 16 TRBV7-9 TGTGCCAGCAGCCCGTTTCGAGGGCGGGTGAACACTGAAGCTTTCTTT CASSPFRGRVNTEAFF
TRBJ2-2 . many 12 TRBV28 TGTGCCAGCAGTCTTCGGTTAGGGGAGCTGTTTTTT CASSLRLGELFF